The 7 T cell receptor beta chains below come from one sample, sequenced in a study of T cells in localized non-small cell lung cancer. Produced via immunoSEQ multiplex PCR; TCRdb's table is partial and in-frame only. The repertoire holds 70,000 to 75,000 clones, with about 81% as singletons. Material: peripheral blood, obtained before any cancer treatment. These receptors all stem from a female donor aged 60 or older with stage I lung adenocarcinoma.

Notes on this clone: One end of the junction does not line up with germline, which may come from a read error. The chain's CDR3 is CVSSKRTLGNEKLFF. CDR3 nucleotides: TGTGTCAGCAGTAAAAGGACACTGGGGAATGAAAAACTGTTTTTT. The chain is built from TRBV25-1 and TRBJ1-4; weak D call: TRBD1 (5 bases). CDR3 length: 15 residues. Germline V gives CDR1 MGHDK, CDR2 SYGVNS.

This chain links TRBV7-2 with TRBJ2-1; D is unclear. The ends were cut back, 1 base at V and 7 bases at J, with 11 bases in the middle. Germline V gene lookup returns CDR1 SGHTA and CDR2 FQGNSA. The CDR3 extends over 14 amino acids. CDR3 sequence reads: CASSLVGRSNEQFF. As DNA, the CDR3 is TGTGCCAGCAGCTTAGTCGGCAGATCGAATGAGCAGTTCTTC.

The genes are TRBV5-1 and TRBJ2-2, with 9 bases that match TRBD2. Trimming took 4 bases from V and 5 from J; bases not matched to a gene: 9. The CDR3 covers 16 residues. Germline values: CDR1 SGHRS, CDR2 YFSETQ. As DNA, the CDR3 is TGCGCCAGCAGCCGAATAGCGGGAGAGGGAACCGGGGAGCTGTTTTTT. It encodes CASSRIAGEGTGELFF.

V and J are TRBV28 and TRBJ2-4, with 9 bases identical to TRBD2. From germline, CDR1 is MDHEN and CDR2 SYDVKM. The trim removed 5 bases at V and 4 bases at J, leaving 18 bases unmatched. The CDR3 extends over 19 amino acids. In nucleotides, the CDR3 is TGTGCCAGCAGTGAGGGGAGAGGACTAGCGAGCCTAAATAAAAACATTCAGTACTTC. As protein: CASSEGRGLASLNKNIQYF.

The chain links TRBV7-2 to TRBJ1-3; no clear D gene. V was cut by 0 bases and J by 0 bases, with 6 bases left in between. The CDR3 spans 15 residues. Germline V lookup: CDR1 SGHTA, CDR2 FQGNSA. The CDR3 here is CASSLARGSGNTIYF. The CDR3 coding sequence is TGTGCCAGCAGCTTAGCACGGGGCTCTGGAAACACCATATATTTT.

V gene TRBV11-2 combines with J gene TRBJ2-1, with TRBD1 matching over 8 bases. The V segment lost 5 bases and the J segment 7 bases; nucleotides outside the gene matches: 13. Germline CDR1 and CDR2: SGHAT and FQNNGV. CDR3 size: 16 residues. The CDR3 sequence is CASSHPVGQGMNEQFF. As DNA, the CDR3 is TGTGCCAGCAGCCACCCGGTAGGACAGGGTATGAATGAGCAGTTCTTC.

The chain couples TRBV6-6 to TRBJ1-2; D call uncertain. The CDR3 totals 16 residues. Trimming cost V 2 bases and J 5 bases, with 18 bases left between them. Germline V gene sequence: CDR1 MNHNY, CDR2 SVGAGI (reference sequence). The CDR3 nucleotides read TGTGCCAGCAGTTACACCACTAGCAGGTCGGGGTATGGCTACACCTTC. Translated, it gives CASSYTTSRSGYGYTF.